This T cell receptor beta chain was recovered during a study of blood T cell repertoires in COVID-19. At the level of the study: Material from acute and convalescent COVID-19 was sourced from the United States, Italy and Spain.

For this clone: Different DNA sequences within this sample yield the same CDR3.

The assay was immunoSEQ multiplex PCR, and TCRdb's table has in-frame clones only and misses some. The table has 200,000 to 250,000 clones, 85% to 90% seen once. Trimming left V 6 bases short and J 1 base short, with 9 bases between. The CDR3 runs to 13 residues. The V call is TRBV12-3 or TRBV12-4, the J call TRBJ1-1; D call uncertain. The TCR comes from a man younger than 45 with COVID-19, enrolled during active disease. The material sequenced was peripheral blood. The CDR3 coding sequence is TGTGCCAGCAGCCTTGGGCCGAACACTGAAGCTTTCTTT. Amino acids: CASSLGPNTEAFF.